This entry lists 2 T cell receptor beta chains sequenced from one sample in a study of blood T cell repertoires in COVID-19. The protocol was immunoSEQ multiplex PCR, while the TCRdb copy is restricted to in-frame clones and leaves out a portion. Of around 250,000 clones in the sample, roughly 88% were seen once. What was sequenced was PBMCs or T cells enriched from blood (not recorded which). The receptors were gathered from a woman in her fifties or sixties who had recovered from COVID-19.

This sequence joins TRBV28 and TRBJ2-7; the match to TRBD2 covers 8 bases. The CDR3 consists of 17 residues. J lost 0 bases, V lost 7 bases, and 14 bases had no gene match. Germline-derived CDR1 and CDR2 are MDHEN and SYDVKM. CDR3 DNA: TGTGCCAGCACCCATCGGACTACGCTAGCGGGCTCCTACGAGCAGTACTTC. Encoded protein: CASTHRTTLAGSYEQYF.

The chain recombines TRBV28 with TRBJ1-3, with D possibly TRBD1 on 5 matching bases. The V gene's germline CDR1 is MDHEN and CDR2 SYDVKM. The CDR3 consists of 15 residues. Trimming removed 3 bases from V and 2 bases from J, with 11 bases in between. The DNA for the CDR3 is TGTGCCAGCAGTTTGATAGGGGCGGCTGGAAACACCATATATTTT. This encodes CASSLIGAAGNTIYF.